One sample yielded the 9 T cell receptor beta chains listed below, sequenced in a study of cytomegalovirus exposure and HLA in healthy donors. The PCR was carried out with 60 Vbeta primers and 13 Jbeta primers. The method was immunoSEQ multiplex PCR; TCRdb's version includes in-frame clones alone and lacks a portion of them. The table shows roughly 80,000 clones, with over 60% occurring only once. Sequencing was carried out using PBMCs. Source of these receptors: a male donor in good health and CMV-seronegative.

This clone has just a few counts. This chain links TRBV15 with TRBJ1-1; 9 bases are a match to TRBD1. In germline, CDR1 is LNHNV, CDR2 YYDKDF (reference sequence). V was clipped by 1 base and J by 0 bases; unmatched bases: 6. This CDR3 is 17 amino acids long. As DNA, the CDR3 is TGTGCCACCAGCAGAGTAAAGACAGGGGGAATGAACACTGAAGCTTTCTTT. Protein product: CATSRVKTGGMNTEAFF.

The chain joins TRBV18 to TRBJ1-4; 8 bases are shared with TRBD1. Germline V gene sequence: CDR1 KGHSH, CDR2 LQKENI. Germline trimming cut 4 bases from V and 7 bases from J; bases unmatched to any gene: 5. CDR3 length: 14 residues. CDR3 DNA: TGTGCCAGCTCACAGGGACAGGCCGGTGAAAAACTGTTTTTT. Translation gives CASSQGQAGEKLFF. Filled out from reference TRBV18 and TRBJ1-4, the complete variable domain reads NAGVMQNPRHLVRRRGQEARLRCSPMKGHSHVYWYRQLPEEGLKFMVYLQKENIIDESGMPKERFSAEFPKEGPSILRIQQVVRGDSAAYFCASSQGQAGEKLFFGSGTQLSVL.

V gene TRBV27 combines with J gene TRBJ2-3; TRBD1 is a possible D gene (7 bases). The CDR3 is 15 residues long. Per germline, CDR1 MNHEY and CDR2 SMNVEV (reference sequence). Trimming removed 7 bases from V and 0 bases from J, with 14 bases in between. CDR3 sequence (DNA): TGTGCCAGCATGTGGAGGGGGCCTAGCACAGATACGCAGTATTTT. It yields the protein CASMWRGPSTDTQYF.

This clone was detected only once. J is TRBJ2-7 and V is TRBV5-1; tentatively, D is TRBD2 (5 bases). Germline V gene sequence: CDR1 SGHRS, CDR2 YFSETQ. V was pared by 0 bases and J by 2 bases, with 15 bases between. This CDR3 region has 16 residues. The CDR3 protein is CASSLVMGSGTYEQYF. The CDR3 DNA follows: TGCGCCAGCAGCTTGGTTATGGGGAGTGGCACCTACGAGCAGTACTTC.

The chain carries TRBV14 and TRBJ1-1, with 8 bases identical to TRBD1. The CDR3 sequence is 13 residues long. From germline, CDR1 is SGHDN and CDR2 FVKESK. V dropped 0 bases and J dropped 10; count of bases not matched to a gene: 4. CDR3 sequence (DNA): TGTGCCAGCAGCCAAGATAACAGGGGGGGAGCTTTCTTT. This translates into CASSQDNRGGAFF.

The rearrangement joins TRBV5-1 to TRBJ1-1; TRBD1 matches at 8 bases. Germline V gives CDR1 SGHRS, CDR2 YFSETQ. The CDR3 is made up of 15 amino acids. V gave up 4 bases and J gave up 1 base; unmatched junction bases: 6. The CDR3 loop is CASSTDGQGNTEAFF. The CDR3 nucleotides read TGCGCCAGCAGCACGGACGGACAGGGGAACACTGAAGCTTTCTTT.

This rearrangement joins TRBV10-3 to TRBJ1-1; D might be TRBD1 (6 bases). The CDR3 runs to 13 residues. V was trimmed by 7 bases and J by 1 base, leaving 10 bases between them. Germline V gene sequence: CDR1 ENHRY, CDR2 SYGVKD. The CDR3 protein is CAITMDRNTEAFF. CDR3 nucleotides: TGTGCCATCACTATGGACAGGAACACTGAAGCTTTCTTT.

Comments on this clone: A read error may produce the germline difference seen at one junction end. V and J are TRBV7-9 and TRBJ2-6; 8 bases map to TRBD1. The CDR3 covers 16 residues. Germline-derived CDR1 and CDR2 are SEHNR and FQNEAQ (reference sequence). Written as DNA, the CDR3 is TGTTCCAGCAGCTTAGCACAGGGGGCTGGGGCCAACGTCCTGACTTTC. This sequence encodes CSSSLAQGAGANVLTF.

The chain uses TRBV29-1 and TRBJ2-3; 11 bases agree with TRBD2. The junction had 9 bases not matched to a gene; V was cut back by 3 bases and J by 4 bases. Looked up from germline, CDR1 is SQVTM and CDR2 is ANQGSEA. CDR3 length: 16 residues. This chain's CDR3 is CSVEGGLAGGPDTQYF. The CDR3 nucleotides read TGCAGCGTTGAGGGGGGGCTAGCGGGAGGTCCAGATACGCAGTATTTT.